The 20 T cell receptor beta chains presented below share a single source sample, sequenced in a study of shared T cell receptors in the human thymus. Method: immunoSEQ multiplex PCR; TCRdb's copy keeps in-frame clones and lacks some. The sample has some 700,000 clones; roughly 88% are singletons. This same sample was also taken into another study, of human thymus T cells.

Source material: thymocytes. The receptors shown here come from a boy in the first two years of life with a congenital heart defect.

The chain combines TRBV7-6 with TRBJ2-3, with 7 bases lining up with TRBD2. Germline V gene lookup returns CDR1 SGHVS and CDR2 FNYEAQ. The CDR3 is 15 residues long. The junction had 5 bases not matched to a gene; V was cut back by 1 base and J by 4 bases. The CDR3 region has the DNA TGTGCCAGCAGCTTAGAAGGGACTACGTCAGATACGCAGTATTTT. Amino acids: CASSLEGTTSDTQYF.

CDR3 region: CASSLKQAEPNTGELFF. The CDR3 coding sequence is TGTGCCAGCAGCTTGAAACAGGCCGAACCGAACACCGGGGAGCTGTTTTTT. The chain links TRBV5-4 to TRBJ2-2; D is perhaps TRBD1 (5 bases). In germline, CDR1 is SGHNT, CDR2 YYREEE (reference sequence). V lost 1 base and J 0 bases, leaving 13 bases between the germline ends. The CDR3 loop spans 17 amino acids.

The rearrangement joins TRBV19 to TRBJ2-1, with 9 bases fitting TRBD2. The trim removed 3 bases at V and 0 bases at J, leaving 15 bases unmatched. Germline CDR1 and CDR2: LNHDA and SQIVND (reference sequence). CDR3 length equals 20 residues. Here the CDR3 DNA reads TGTGCCAGTAGTATGGGGCTGGGACTAGCAGGATGGAGCTCCTACAATGAGCAGTTCTTC. Translated: CASSMGLGLAGWSSYNEQFF.

This chain joins TRBV13 and TRBJ2-1; 14 bases line up with TRBD2. The CDR3 spans 15 residues. Germline assignment: CDR1 PRHDT and CDR2 FYEKMQ (reference sequence). V was clipped by 5 bases and J by 8 bases; unmatched bases: 5. CDR3 loop: CASSQGTSGRHEQFF. Here the CDR3 DNA reads TGTGCCAGCAGCCAAGGGACTAGCGGGAGACATGAGCAGTTCTTC.

This chain links TRBV30 with TRBJ2-7; TRBD2 matches at 9 bases. V shed 0 bases, J shed 6 bases, and the junction held 6 bases outside the gene matches. CDR1 GTSNPN and CDR2 SVGIG come from the germline V gene (reference sequence). The CDR3 covers 14 residues. CDR3 amino acids: CAWSVASGMSEQYF. CDR3 bases: TGTGCCTGGAGTGTAGCTAGCGGGATGAGCGAGCAGTACTTC.

This chain uses TRBV15 with TRBJ2-7, with 11 positions matching TRBD1. In germline, CDR1 is LNHNV, CDR2 YYDKDF (reference sequence). V trimming: 0 bases; J trimming: 9 bases; junction bases outside the gene matches: 13. The CDR3 is made up of 17 amino acids. The DNA for the CDR3 is TGTGCCACCAGCAGAGATCGGGGAGGGACAGGGGGAGTGGGGCAGTACTTC. Encoded protein: CATSRDRGGTGGVGQYF.

The V call is TRBV28, the J call TRBJ2-3; 12 bases fit TRBD2. With 4 bases clipped from V and 3 bases from J, the junction kept 2 bases outside the gene matches. The CDR3 contains 15 residues. CDR1 is MDHEN, CDR2 SYDVKM, per germline. CDR3 in amino acids: CASSSGLAGTDTQYF. The DNA for the CDR3 is TGTGCCAGCAGTTCCGGACTAGCGGGGACAGATACGCAGTATTTT.

The rearrangement joins TRBV11-3 to TRBJ2-3, with 8 bases identical to TRBD2. J lost 4 bases, V lost 5 bases, and 17 bases had no gene match. The CDR3 totals 18 residues. The V gene's germline CDR1 is SGHNT and CDR2 YENEEA. The CDR3 spells CASSPSRVGGRLPDTQYF. Here the CDR3 DNA reads TGTGCCAGCAGCCCCTCCCGGGTAGGCGGGAGGTTACCAGATACGCAGTATTTT.

The V gene is TRBV7-9, the J gene TRBJ1-1, with D possibly TRBD1 on 6 matching bases. V dropped 3 bases and J dropped 5 bases, with 19 bases sitting between them. The CDR3 length is 16 residues. Per germline, CDR1 SEHNR and CDR2 FQNEAQ (reference sequence). The CDR3 DNA follows: TGTGCCAGCAGCTTTTCGAGGGGGTATTTGGGAACTGAAGCTTTCTTT. Translating it yields CASSFSRGYLGTEAFF. Together with reference TRBV7-9 and TRBJ1-1, the CDR3 gives the full variable domain: DTGVSQNPRHKITKRGQNVTFRCDPISEHNRLYWYRQTLGQGPEFLTYFQNEAQLEKSRLLSDRFSAERPKGSFSTLEIQRTEQGDSAMYLCASSFSRGYLGTEAFFGQGTRLTVV.

This clone was detected a few times. V is TRBV2 and J is TRBJ1-2; D remains ambiguous. This CDR3 comprises 15 residues. V lost 0 bases, J lost 1 base, and 9 bases lay in between. Germline V CDR1 and CDR2: SNHLY, FYNNEI. The CDR3 spells CASSEAGISNYGYTF. In DNA form, the CDR3 reads TGTGCCAGCAGTGAAGCCGGGATAAGTAACTATGGCTACACCTTC. Drawing the rest from reference TRBV2 and TRBJ1-2, the complete variable domain is EPEVTQTPSHQVTQMGQEVILRCVPISNHLYFYWYRQILGQKVEFLVSFYNNEISEKSEIFDDQFSVERPDGSNFTLKIRSTKLEDSAMYFCASSEAGISNYGYTFGSGTRLTVV.

This chain links TRBV10-3 with TRBJ2-1; maybe TRBD2 (6 bases). Germline values: CDR1 ENHRY, CDR2 SYGVKD. V dropped 6 bases and J dropped 7 bases, with 13 bases sitting between them. The CDR3 contains 13 residues. This CDR3 reads CAISKGLFNEQFF. The CDR3 DNA follows: TGTGCCATCAGCAAGGGACTCTTTAATGAGCAGTTCTTC.

The chain has TRBV2 and TRBJ2-3; TRBD2 might be the D (6 bases). Germline V lookup: CDR1 SNHLY, CDR2 FYNNEI. The CDR3 runs 18 residues. Deletions cut 2 bases from V and 2 bases from J, with 20 bases between. The CDR3: CASSENSGVAPLTDTQYF. Written as DNA, the CDR3 is TGTGCCAGCAGTGAAAACTCGGGGGTGGCACCCCTCACAGATACGCAGTATTTT.

The rearrangement joins TRBV6-5 to TRBJ2-3; D unresolved. The V gene lost 2 bases and the J gene lost 1 base, with 10 bases spanning the gap. This CDR3 has 15 amino acids. Germline lookup yields CDR1 MNHEY and CDR2 SVGAGI. In DNA, the CDR3 is TGTGCCAGCAGTTACCGGATTCTAGGCACAGATACGCAGTATTTT. It is translated as CASSYRILGTDTQYF.

This clone is a singleton in its sample. The chain has TRBV5-1 and TRBJ2-3; the match to TRBD2 covers 7 bases. Germline lookup yields CDR1 SGHRS and CDR2 YFSETQ. This CDR3 is 16 amino acids long. The junction had 12 bases not matched to a gene; V was cut back by 4 bases and J by 4 bases. The CDR3 sequence: CASSVSSGESADTQYF. CDR3 DNA: TGCGCCAGCAGCGTCTCAAGCGGGGAGAGCGCAGATACGCAGTATTTT.

V gene TRBV27 combines with J gene TRBJ2-1, with D unresolved. This CDR3 has 15 residues. Trimming left V 6 bases short and J 4 bases short, with 16 bases between. Germline V gene data show CDR1 as MNHEY and CDR2 as SMNVEV (reference sequence). CDR3 in amino acids: CASSPLGPRYNEQFF. CDR3 nucleotide sequence: TGTGCCAGCAGCCCTCTGGGCCCTCGGTACAATGAGCAGTTCTTC.

This chain uses TRBV7-8 with TRBJ2-7; no definite D call. Per germline, CDR1 SGHVS and CDR2 FQNEAQ. This CDR3 spans 13 amino acids. The V end was cut by 5 bases, the J end by 1 base, with 9 bases between. DNA of the CDR3: TGTGCCAGCAGCACCCTAGTGTCCTACGAGCAGTACTTC. Encoded protein: CASSTLVSYEQYF. The variable domain in full, completed from reference TRBV7-8 and TRBJ2-7, reads GAGVSQSPRYKVAKRGQDVALRCDPISGHVSLFWYQQALGQGPEFLTYFQNEAQLDKSGLPSDRFFAERPEGSVSTLKIQRTQQEDSAVYLCASSTLVSYEQYFGPGTRLTVT.

The chain uses TRBV4-1 and TRBJ2-3; a possible D gene is TRBD1 (6 bases). CDR3 length: 17 residues. V dropped 1 base and J dropped 2 bases, with 16 bases sitting between them. The germline V gene encodes CDR1 MGHRA and CDR2 YSYEKL. Written as DNA, the CDR3 is TGCGCCAGCAGCCAAGGGGCGCCTGGACAGATCACAGATACGCAGTATTTT. Protein sequence: CASSQGAPGQITDTQYF.

V is TRBV30 and J is TRBJ1-3; D is perhaps TRBD1 (5 bases). The CDR3 is 14 residues long. Trimming shortened V by 1 base and J by 4 bases, and 11 bases separated the two germline ends. Germline lookup yields CDR1 GTSNPN and CDR2 SVGIG (reference sequence). CDR3 nucleotide sequence: TGTGCCTGGAGTGCCCGACAGAGGGGAAACACCATATATTTT. Protein sequence: CAWSARQRGNTIYF.

This clone occurred a few times. The chain is built from TRBV6-1 and TRBJ1-1; 8 bases are shared with TRBD1. Trimming at V came to 4 bases and at J to 11 bases, leaving 18 bases not matched to a gene. CDR3 length equals 16 residues. CDR1 is MNHNS and CDR2 is SASEGT in the germline V gene. In nucleotides, the CDR3 is TGTGCCAGCAGTGGTCCCTGGGGACAGGAGTTCGTGAGGGCTTTCTTT. Protein sequence: CASSGPWGQEFVRAFF.

V usage is TRBV28 and J usage is TRBJ2-1; TRBD2 might be the D (6 bases). This CDR3 has 15 residues. Germline values: CDR1 MDHEN, CDR2 SYDVKM. The ends were cut back, 6 bases at V and 0 bases at J, with 12 bases in the middle. CDR3 region: CASRRLGSSYNEQFF. The CDR3 bases are TGTGCCAGCAGACGACTAGGGAGCTCCTACAATGAGCAGTTCTTC.